The clone carrying this T cell receptor beta chain has only a few counts. CDR1 is SGHAT, CDR2 FQNNGV, per germline. This CDR3 has 15 residues. Trimming stripped 4 bases from V and 2 bases from J, with 11 bases between. The data were obtained in a study of CD8 T cells in Susac syndrome. The authors reverse transcribed roughly 0.5 to 1 ug RNA with random hexamers. From the immunoSEQ multiplex PCR reads, TCRdb called clonotypes with MiXCR, one entry per CDR3 protein. The table has 350,000 to 550,000 distinct CDR3 sequences, approximately 89% seen once; the top ten hold 0.09% to 0.15%. The chain recombines TRBV11-2 with TRBJ2-2; D might be TRBD1 (5 bases). The sequencing sample was made of CD8+ T cells from PBMCs. The clonotype originates from a human donor with multiple sclerosis. CDR3: CASSSPGANTGELFF. DNA of the CDR3: TGTGCCAGCAGCTCTCCTGGGGCAAACACCGGGGAGCTGTTTTTT.